This TCR beta chain was recovered during a study of blood T cell repertoires in COVID-19. As for the study in general: The study drew acute and convalescent COVID-19 samples from the United States, Italy and Spain. Sources were T cells, B-cell-depleted T cells, or PBMCs; the material itself was cDNA or gDNA.

The germline V and J ends were trimmed by 4 bases and 6 bases, with 25 bases remaining between them. Germline values: CDR1 ENHRY, CDR2 SYGVKD. The CDR3 totals 17 residues. How the authors handled the data: Researchers report that nucleated cell counts were estimated from reference gene primer amplification. Generated by immunoSEQ multiplex PCR, the TCRdb table keeps only in-frame clones and is missing some. The D gene and trimming were derived from the DNA, and the V and J assignments and clone size from that table. The table includes 210,000 or so clones, approximately 90% detected once. Sequenced sample: peripheral blood. This sequence joins TRBV10-3 and TRBJ2-7; D perhaps matches TRBD2 (6 bases). The receptor comes from a man aged 45 to 65 with acute or convalescent COVID-19. This chain's CDR3 is CAISGALAGPRAGEQYF. The DNA for the CDR3 is TGTGCCATCAGTGGCGCGTTGGCGGGGCCCAGGGCGGGCGAGCAGTACTTC.